This T cell receptor beta chain was identified during a study of cytomegalovirus exposure and HLA in healthy donors. Overall study: Approximately 190 million T cells yielded approximately 100 million unique TCR beta sequences, as an earlier analysis found.

Study-level findings and limits: CMV serostatus was the only immune exposure information that was available. In a later analysis, parvovirus B19, influenza, CMV and Epstein-Barr virus appeared linked to several top co-occurrence clusters. TCR beta V segments were, for the most part, productive about 87% or about 30% of the time in an earlier analysis.

Of note for this clone: Its specificity is not known.

Germline loops: CDR1 MDHEN, CDR2 SYDVKM. V dropped 1 base and J dropped 5 bases, with 9 bases sitting between them. This CDR3 has 13 amino acids. Primers: 60 Vbeta forward and 13 Jbeta reverse. Generated by immunoSEQ multiplex PCR, the TCRdb table keeps only in-frame clones and is missing some. The repertoire holds 150,000 to 200,000 clones, with roughly 84% as singletons. The sequencing sample was made of PBMCs. The chain is built from TRBV28 and TRBJ2-7; D ambiguous. The TCR comes from a boy between 10 and 17 years old in good health and CMV-seronegative. DNA for the CDR3: TGTGCCAGCAGTTTATTCGGTCCCCACGAGCAGTACTTC. It encodes CASSLFGPHEQYF.